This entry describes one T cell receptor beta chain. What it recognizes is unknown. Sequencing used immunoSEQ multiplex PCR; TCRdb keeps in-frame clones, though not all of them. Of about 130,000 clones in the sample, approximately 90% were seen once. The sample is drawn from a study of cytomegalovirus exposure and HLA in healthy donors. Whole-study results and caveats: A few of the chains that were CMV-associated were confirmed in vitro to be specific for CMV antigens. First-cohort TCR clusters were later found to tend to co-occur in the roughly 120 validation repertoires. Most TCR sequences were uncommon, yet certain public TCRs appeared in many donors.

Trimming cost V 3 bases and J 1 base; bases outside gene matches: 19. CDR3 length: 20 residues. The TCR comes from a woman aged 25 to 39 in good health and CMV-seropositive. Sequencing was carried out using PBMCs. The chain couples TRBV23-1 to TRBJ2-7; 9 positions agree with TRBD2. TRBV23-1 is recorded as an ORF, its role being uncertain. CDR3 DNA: TGCGCCAGCAGTCACCACGGGGGGCAGGCCCGACTAGCGGATTCCTACGAGCAGTACTTC. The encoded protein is CASSHHGGQARLADSYEQYF.